These 26 T cell receptor beta chains were sequenced from one sample in a study of blood T cells in healthy people across ages. Primers used in a second PCR of about 6 to 11 cycles were a sample-barcoded 5' primer and a J-beta primer mix. MiXCR, applied by TCRdb to the 5' RACE reads, yields one record per CDR3 protein. This table has 1.5 million to 2 million distinct CDR3 sequences, 28% appearing once. Sequencing was performed on blood. The source is a woman aged 25 to 39 in good health.

Worth noting for this clonotype: One end of the junction varies from germline; a read error may be responsible. The CDR3 sequence is CASSRQENNGQFF. Written as DNA, the CDR3 is TGTGCCAGCTCACGACAGGAGAACAATGGGCAGTTCTTC. The chain has TRBV18 and TRBJ2-1, with D maybe TRBD1 (6 bases). This CDR3 is built from 13 residues. In germline, CDR1 is KGHSH, CDR2 LQKENI.

The chain recombines TRBV2 with TRBJ2-3, with 14 bases lining up with TRBD2. J lost 3 bases, V lost 5 bases, and 4 bases had no gene match. CDR3 size: 16 residues. Germline V CDR1 and CDR2: SNHLY, FYNNEI. DNA for the CDR3: TGTGCCAGCAGTCGACTAGCGGGGGGGCAAACAGATACGCAGTATTTT. It codes for CASSRLAGGQTDTQYF.

As for this clonotype: It may be a read error: a sequence one base away is much more abundant. The chain combines TRBV5-1 with TRBJ2-7, with a weak D call TRBD1 (6 bases). This CDR3 has 15 residues. The germline V gene encodes CDR1 SGHRS and CDR2 YFSETQ. With 5 bases removed from V and 1 base from J, the gap between germline ends came to 16 bases. This chain's CDR3 is CASRLEAGVSYEQYF. In DNA form, the CDR3 reads TGCGCCAGCAGACTGGAGGCAGGGGTTTCCTACGAGCAGTACTTC. The variable domain in full, with the rest retrieved from reference TRBV5-1 and TRBJ2-7, is KAGVTQTPRYLIKTRGQQVTLSCSPISGHRSVSWYQQTPGQGLQFLFEYFSETQRNKGNFPGRFSGRQFSNSRSEMNVSTLELGDSALYLCASRLEAGVSYEQYFGPGTRLTVT.

The chain combines TRBV6-6 with TRBJ2-1; D unresolved. This CDR3 spans 12 amino acids. The V and J ends lost 3 bases and 9 bases respectively, with 9 bases between them. CDR1 is MNHNY, CDR2 SVGAGI, per germline (reference sequence). The CDR3 coding sequence is TGTGCCAGCAGTTATTTGACGACTGAGCAGTTCTTC. It codes for CASSYLTTEQFF.

This clonotype was counted between two and nine times. This chain connects TRBV28 to TRBJ2-7, with D tentatively TRBD2 (7 bases). V was trimmed by 0 bases and J by 0 bases, leaving 18 bases between them. Germline CDR1 MDHEN, CDR2 SYDVKM. The CDR3 is 18 amino acids. Written as DNA, the CDR3 is TGTGCCAGCAGTTTATGGGGGGAGGGGGGCTCTGACTCCTACGAGCAGTACTTC. Amino acids: CASSLWGEGGSDSYEQYF.

This clonotype occurred many times. The CDR3 region has the DNA TGTGCCAGCAGCCCCATGGGGACCAACACCTACGAGCAGTACTTC. Protein: CASSPMGTNTYEQYF. This rearrangement joins TRBV12-3 or TRBV12-4 to TRBJ2-7; the D call may be TRBD1 or TRBD2 (5 bases each). The CDR3 length is 15 residues. V lost 6 bases and J 2 bases, leaving 17 bases between the germline ends.

This clonotype was seen only a few times. The chain uses TRBV18 and TRBJ1-5; TRBD1 aligns across 7 bases. The V and J ends lost 6 bases and 2 bases, in that order; junction bases with no gene match: 7. This CDR3 region has 15 residues. Germline loops: CDR1 KGHSH, CDR2 LQKENI. CDR3 DNA: TGTGCCAGCTCGCCGGACAGGATCGGCAATCAGCCCCAGCATTTT. Protein: CASSPDRIGNQPQHF.

The chain is built from TRBV20-1 and TRBJ1-4; D is uncertain. CDR3 length: 15 residues. From germline, CDR1 is DFQATT and CDR2 SNEGSKA (reference sequence). V lost 6 bases, J lost 0 bases, and 14 bases lay in between. The CDR3 loop is CSARRAVATNEKLFF. The CDR3 DNA reads as TGCAGTGCCCGGAGGGCAGTTGCAACTAATGAAAAACTGTTTTTT.

The rearrangement links TRBV5-1 to TRBJ1-2, with 9 bases that match TRBD1. This CDR3 is built from 16 residues. V lost 2 bases and J lost 4; bases outside the gene matches: 9. The germline CDR1 and CDR2 sequences are SGHRS and YFSETQ. The CDR3 is CASSFAQRTGAYGYTF. The CDR3 DNA reads TGCGCCAGCAGCTTCGCCCAAAGGACAGGGGCCTATGGCTACACCTTC.

This chain uses TRBV9 with TRBJ2-5; no clear D. The ends were cut back, 3 bases at V and 2 bases at J, with 11 bases in the middle. The length of the CDR3 is 14 residues. The germline V gene encodes CDR1 SGDLS and CDR2 YYNGEE. The DNA of the CDR3 is TGTGCCAGCAGCGGCTTTAGTGAACAAGAGACCCAGTACTTC. It encodes CASSGFSEQETQYF.

As concerns this clonotype: A much larger clone is a single base away; this may be a read error. This chain uses TRBV4-3 with TRBJ2-5, with D tentatively TRBD1 or TRBD2 (7 bases each). CDR3 length: 15 residues. Germline V gene sequence: CDR1 LGHNA, CDR2 YSLEER. This chain's CDR3 is CAGSQVAGGGETQYF. CDR3 in DNA: TGCGCCGGCAGCCAAGTTGCAGGGGGAGGGGAGACCCAGTACTTC.

This chain joins TRBV9 and TRBJ1-1; 7 bases agree with TRBD1. J was trimmed by 1 base and V by 0 bases; bases with no gene match: 6. The CDR3 runs 16 residues. Germline V gene sequence: CDR1 SGDLS, CDR2 YYNGEE. The CDR3 DNA reads TGTGCCAGCAGCGTAGGGGCCAGGGGGAAGAACACTGAAGCTTTCTTT. It specifies CASSVGARGKNTEAFF.

This clonotype has only a few counts. The gene calls are TRBV6-1 and TRBJ2-6; D uncertain. The germline CDR1 and CDR2 sequences are MNHNS and SASEGT. Deletions cut 2 bases from V and 0 bases from J, with 11 bases between. The CDR3 sequence is 17 residues long. The CDR3, as DNA: TGTGCCAGCAGTGAAAGAGGTCTGCTCTCTGGGGCCAACGTCCTGACTTTC. Amino acid sequence: CASSERGLLSGANVLTF.

This rearrangement joins TRBV2 to TRBJ2-7, with D perhaps TRBD1 or TRBD2 (5 bases each). Deletions cut 8 bases from V and 4 bases from J, with 18 bases between. Germline V lookup: CDR1 SNHLY, CDR2 FYNNEI. The CDR3 has 14 amino acids. The CDR3 is CASYTGTGPYEQYF. The CDR3, as DNA: TGTGCCAGCTATACCGGGACGGGTCCGTACGAGCAGTACTTC.

The chain couples TRBV20-1 to TRBJ2-1; TRBD2 agrees at 11 bases. The CDR3 consists of 11 residues. V gave up 3 bases and J gave up 13 bases; unmatched junction bases: 2. The germline V gene encodes CDR1 DFQATT and CDR2 SNEGSKA (reference sequence). CDR3 sequence: CSARTSGIQFF. In nucleotides, the CDR3 is TGCAGTGCTAGGACTAGCGGGATACAGTTCTTC.

The table lists this clonotype with a few counts. The DNA of the CDR3 is TGTGCCACCAGGGAGATGGGACTAGCGGAAGAGACCCAGTACTTC. Translating gives CATREMGLAEETQYF. The chain recombines TRBV15 with TRBJ2-7; 11 bases are shared with TRBD2. The closer fit of TRBJ2-5 to the DNA end suggests the J call may be wrong. The CDR3 covers 15 residues. Germline CDR1 LNHNV, CDR2 YYDKDF (reference sequence).

This clonotype showed up just a few times. V is TRBV18 and J is TRBJ1-2; D is perhaps TRBD1 (6 bases). Looked up from germline, CDR1 is KGHSH and CDR2 is LQKENI. V was clipped by 6 bases and J by 7 bases, with 24 bases between them. The CDR3 sequence is 16 residues long. The CDR3 nucleotides are TGTGCCAGCTCTGAACCAGCGGGGGGCGCGATGAGTGGCTACACCTTC. The encoded protein is CASSEPAGGAMSGYTF.

This chain uses TRBV3-1 with TRBJ1-6, with D perhaps matching TRBD1 (6 bases). The CDR3 has 13 amino acids. In germline, CDR1 is LGHDT, CDR2 YNNKEL (reference sequence). V lost 10 bases and J lost 7, with 14 bases in between. The CDR3 DNA reads TGTGCCACCTCACAGGGCGGGAATTCACCCCTCCACTTT. Its protein product is CATSQGGNSPLHF.

V usage is TRBV30 and J usage is TRBJ2-1; 12 positions match TRBD2. The V gene's germline CDR1 is GTSNPN and CDR2 SVGIG (reference sequence). The V and J ends lost 2 bases and 3 bases, in that order; junction bases with no gene match: 5. CDR3 length equals 16 residues. The CDR3 coding sequence is TGTGCCTGGAGTCGCGGACTAGCGGGAATCTACAATGAGCAGTTCTTC. It yields the protein CAWSRGLAGIYNEQFF.

This clonotype has only a few counts. The chain joins TRBV24-1 to TRBJ2-1; D might be TRBD1 (5 bases). V was trimmed by 3 bases and J by 10 bases, leaving 21 bases between them. This CDR3 comprises 16 residues. Per the germline V gene, CDR1 is KGHDR and CDR2 is SFDVKD. The CDR3 nucleotides read TGTGCCACCAGTGATCCCGAGAAGGGGCTAGGCCTAGAGCAGTTCTTC. Its translation is CATSDPEKGLGLEQFF.

This chain joins TRBV24-1 and TRBJ1-3; D is perhaps TRBD1 (5 bases). The CDR3 is made up of 15 amino acids. The germline V gene encodes CDR1 KGHDR and CDR2 SFDVKD. V lost 7 bases and J 0 bases, leaving 12 bases between the germline ends. The CDR3 nucleotides are TGTGCCACCAGCCCCGGGACGAACTCTGGAAACACCATATATTTT. Residues: CATSPGTNSGNTIYF.

The sample holds many counts of this clonotype. The chain joins TRBV7-2 to TRBJ2-1; TRBD1 is a possible D gene (6 bases). From germline, CDR1 is SGHTA and CDR2 FQGNSA. Trimming shortened V by 4 bases and J by 7 bases, and 23 bases separated the two germline ends. This CDR3 spans 17 amino acids. CDR3 nucleotides: TGTGCCAGCAGCTGGAGGACAGCGGCCCGCCTCATGAATGAGCAGTTCTTC. Translated, it gives CASSWRTAARLMNEQFF.

This clonotype appeared a few times. The chain combines TRBV19 with TRBJ1-1; no reliable D call. Trimming cost V 5 bases and J 3 bases, with 10 bases left between them. Looked up from germline, CDR1 is LNHDA and CDR2 is SQIVND (reference sequence). The CDR3 is 13 residues long. CDR3 sequence reads: CASSQWADTEAFF. As DNA, the CDR3 is TGTGCCAGTAGTCAGTGGGCGGACACTGAAGCTTTCTTT.

This clonotype was observed a handful of times. V gene TRBV20-1 combines with J gene TRBJ2-5, with a possible D match to TRBD2 (6 bases). The germline V gene has CDR1 DFQATT and CDR2 SNEGSKA (reference sequence). Trimming pared 3 bases from V and 5 bases from J, leaving 16 bases between. The CDR3 runs 14 residues. CDR3 nucleotides: TGCAGTGCTAGGGAGAATCGGGGGTCGGAGACCCAGTACTTC. Amino acid sequence: CSARENRGSETQYF.

The chain couples TRBV20-1 to TRBJ2-5; D may match TRBD1 or TRBD2 (6 bases each). The J call may be incorrect, as the DNA end agrees better with TRBJ2-7. CDR1 is DFQATT and CDR2 is SNEGSKA in the germline V gene (reference sequence). There are 12 residues in the CDR3. The CDR3 coding sequence is TGCAGTGCTAGTTGGGGGGCGTACGAGCAGTACTTC. It codes for CSASWGAYEQYF.

This clonotype was detected only once. This may arise from a read error, as a much more abundant clone is one base away. The V call is TRBV29-1, the J call TRBJ2-7; the D gene is possibly TRBD2 (5 bases). CDR3 length: 14 amino acids. V lost 7 bases and J 3 bases, leaving 19 bases between the germline ends. Germline assignment: CDR1 SQVTM and CDR2 ANQGSEA. In nucleotides, the CDR3 is TGCAGCGCTCCCGGTTTCAGACTATTCTACGAGCAGTACTTC. It yields the protein CSAPGFRLFYEQYF.